This TCR beta chain was obtained from a study of human T cells and chemical hapten exposure. In the study overall: Patients having alopecia areata, totalis or universalis were mostly female.

Unique molecular identifiers were linked by the library to individual cDNA molecules. Per the original data handling: Counting gave a median of around 100,000 TCRs per sample, with values ranging from about 20,000 to 750,000. TCRdb re-derived calls from the RACE reads in MiXCR, one entry per CDR3 protein. These V and J calls derive from TCRdb rather than the authors' analysis. This sample carries more than 300,000 distinct CDR3 sequences, about 5% of them seen once, and the ten largest clones take around 8.8%. Stated time point: pre-sensitization, week 0. Treatment indicated: therapeutic diphenylcyclopropenone sensitization with weekly scalp DPC. This clonotype was obtained from a woman between 18 and 29 years old with alopecia areata. Some clones in this sample may be carry-over from other donors' samples. The input for sequencing was whole blood, taken in connection with sensitization to the hapten diphenylcyclopropenone (DPC).

CDR3: CSVSNRGQPQHF. CDR3 coding DNA: TGCAGCGTTTCTAACAGGGGTCAGCCCCAGCATTTT. The chain is built from TRBV29-1 and TRBJ1-5; TRBD1 matches 7 bases. CDR1 SQVTM and CDR2 ANQGSEA come from the germline V gene. The CDR3 has 12 residues. V lost 5 bases and J lost 6; bases outside the gene matches: 4.